The rows below give T cell receptor beta chains drawn from one sample of a study of Ad26.COV2.S vaccination and SARS-CoV-2 variants. The protocol was immunoSEQ multiplex PCR, while the TCRdb copy is restricted to in-frame clones and leaves out a portion. The table records 300,000 to 350,000 clones, approximately 86% of them present only once. The material was peripheral blood, obtained in a trial of Ad26.COV2.S vaccine versus placebo. These TCRs come from a person between 18 and 60 years old who received the Ad26.COV2.S COVID-19 vaccine or a placebo. CDR3s include the opening cysteine and the closing phenylalanine or tryptophan. Fields, in order: V gene, J gene, clone size, CDR3 length, D gene, CDR3 protein, CDR3 DNA. The D gene is left open where the match is weak. Only some rows state a clone size, as once, few, many or a class for expanded clones.

>TRBV6-1|TRBJ2-7|.|14|.
CASSEVGLPHEQYF
TGTGCCAGCAGTGAAGTCGGGCTTCCCCACGAGCAGTACTTC
>TRBV5-1|TRBJ2-5|once|11|.
CASSLEETQYF
TGCGCCAGCAGCCTGGAGGAGACCCAGTACTTC
>TRBV18|TRBJ2-2|many|15|.
CASSLLNRVTGELFF
TGTGCCAGCTCACTACTAAACAGAGTGACCGGGGAGCTGTTTTTT
>TRBV5-1|TRBJ2-7|.|14|.
CASSSTGRAYEQYF
TGCGCCAGCAGCTCAACAGGACGGGCCTACGAGCAGTACTTC
>TRBV28|TRBJ2-5|.|12|.
CASSLLEETQYF
TGTGCCAGCAGTTTGTTGGAAGAGACCCAGTACTTC
>TRBV2|TRBJ2-5|.|15|TRBD2
CASNPTSGSQETQYF
TGTGCCAGCAATCCAACTAGCGGGAGCCAAGAGACCCAGTACTTC
>TRBV10-3|TRBJ1-1|.|12|.
CATLKDGGSAFF
TGTGCCACCCTGAAAGACGGGGGGTCAGCTTTCTTT
>TRBV5-1|TRBJ2-1|.|15|.
CASSNTGAGRNEQFF
TGCGCCAGCAGCAACACAGGGGCGGGGCGGAATGAGCAGTTCTTC
>TRBV24-1|TRBJ2-1|.|14|TRBD2
CATSAAGAYNEQFF
TGTGCCACCAGTGCAGCGGGAGCCTACAATGAGCAGTTCTTC
>TRBV15|TRBJ2-3|.|15|.
CATSRRNWYTDTQYF
TGTGCCACCAGCAGAAGAAACTGGTACACAGATACGCAGTATTTT
>TRBV6-6|TRBJ2-5|.|13|.
CASSSTEDGAQYF
TGTGCCAGCAGTTCCACCGAGGATGGGGCCCAGTACTTC
>TRBV4-1|TRBJ1-6|.|16|TRBD1
CASSQEDRGRGSPLHF
TGCGCCAGCAGCCAAGAAGACAGGGGGCGCGGTTCACCCCTCCACTTT
>TRBV30|TRBJ1-2|.|12|.
CAAPRNNYGYTF
TGTGCTGCACCCAGAAATAACTATGGCTACACCTTC
>TRBV21-1|TRBJ1-5|.|15|.
CASSKDVGAGQPQHF
TGTGCCAGCAGCAAAGACGTGGGGGCCGGACAGCCCCAGCATTTT
>TRBV11-2|TRBJ2-5|.|12|.
CASSSIVETQYF
TGTGCCAGCAGCTCCATCGTGGAGACCCAGTACTTC
>TRBV6-2/TRBV6-3|TRBJ1-5|.|13|.
CASSYRVVQPQHF
TGTGCCAGCAGTTACAGGGTGGTACAGCCCCAGCATTTT
>TRBV3-1/TRBV3-2|TRBJ2-5|.|15|.
CASSQGVQIQETQYF
TGTGCCAGCAGCCAAGGCGTTCAGATCCAAGAGACCCAGTACTTC
>TRBV7-2|TRBJ1-2|.|15|TRBD1
CASSPREGAIGGYTF
TGTGCCAGCAGCCCGCGGGAGGGGGCAATAGGTGGCTACACCTTC
>TRBV12-3/TRBV12-4|TRBJ2-1|.|12|.
CASTSMGSRGFF
TGTGCCAGCACCTCGATGGGATCCCGGGGGTTCTTC
>TRBV28|TRBJ1-6|.|14|.
CASSRNGDNSPLHF
TGTGCCAGCAGTCGAAACGGAGATAATTCACCCCTCCACTTT
>TRBV28|TRBJ2-5|.|13|TRBD2
CASTSGGEGTQYF
TGTGCCAGCACCAGCGGGGGGGAGGGGACCCAGTACTTC
>TRBV10-3|TRBJ1-2|few|12|.
CAISPDSSGYTF
TGTGCCATCAGCCCCGACTCGTCTGGCTACACCTTC
>TRBV5-1|TRBJ2-3|.|19|TRBD2
CASSLAWASGGKHTDTQYF
TGCGCCAGCAGCTTGGCATGGGCTAGCGGGGGGAAACACACAGATACGCAGTATTTT
>TRBV27|TRBJ2-6|.|15|.
CASSWDGSGANVLTF
TGTGCCAGCAGTTGGGACGGCTCTGGGGCCAACGTCCTGACTTTC
>TRBV2|TRBJ1-1|.|15|TRBD1
CATTRLWTGNTEAFF
TGTGCCACCACGAGGTTATGGACAGGGAACACTGAAGCTTTCTTT
>TRBV19|TRBJ2-5|.|14|.
CASSIRHLKETQYF
TGTGCCAGTAGTATAAGACATTTGAAAGAGACCCAGTACTTC
>TRBV3-1/TRBV3-2|TRBJ2-5|.|17|TRBD1
CASSQGWFGRGRETQYF
TGTGCCAGCAGCCAAGGGTGGTTTGGCAGGGGGCGGGAGACCCAGTACTTC
>TRBV7-2|TRBJ1-5|few|15|TRBD1
CASSIYRGLDQPQHF
TGTGCCAGCAGCATTTACAGGGGGCTAGATCAGCCCCAGCATTTT
>TRBV20-1|TRBJ1-3|.|14|.
CSASPGATGNTIYF
TGCAGTGCTAGTCCAGGGGCGACTGGAAACACCATATATTTT
>TRBV11-2|TRBJ1-1|.|15|.
CASSLVGRMNTEAFF
TGTGCCAGCAGCTTAGTGGGGCGGATGAACACTGAAGCTTTCTTT
>TRBV7-2|TRBJ2-3|.|14|.
CASSLDREADTQYF
TGTGCCAGCAGCTTAGATAGGGAGGCAGATACGCAGTATTTT
>TRBV2|TRBJ1-5|.|16|.
CASSEIGAQSNQPQHF
TGTGCCAGCAGTGAAATCGGGGCGCAGAGCAATCAGCCCCAGCATTTT
>TRBV5-1|TRBJ2-7|.|15|.
CASSLAVGVGYEQYF
TGCGCCAGCAGCTTGGCCGTGGGGGTGGGTTACGAGCAGTACTTC
>TRBV11-2|TRBJ2-5|.|15|TRBD1
CASSFVQGAEETQYF
TGTGCCAGCAGCTTCGTACAGGGGGCCGAGGAGACCCAGTACTTC
>TRBV2|TRBJ2-7|.|12|.
CASRAGLYEQYF
TGTGCCAGCAGGGCAGGTCTCTACGAGCAGTACTTC
>TRBV28|TRBJ2-7|.|14|TRBD2
CASSLSSGSSEQYF
TGTGCCAGCAGTTTGAGTAGCGGGAGTTCCGAGCAGTACTTC
>TRBV12-3/TRBV12-4|TRBJ2-1|.|13|.
CASTWGTANEQFF
TGTGCCAGCACCTGGGGGACTGCGAATGAGCAGTTCTTC